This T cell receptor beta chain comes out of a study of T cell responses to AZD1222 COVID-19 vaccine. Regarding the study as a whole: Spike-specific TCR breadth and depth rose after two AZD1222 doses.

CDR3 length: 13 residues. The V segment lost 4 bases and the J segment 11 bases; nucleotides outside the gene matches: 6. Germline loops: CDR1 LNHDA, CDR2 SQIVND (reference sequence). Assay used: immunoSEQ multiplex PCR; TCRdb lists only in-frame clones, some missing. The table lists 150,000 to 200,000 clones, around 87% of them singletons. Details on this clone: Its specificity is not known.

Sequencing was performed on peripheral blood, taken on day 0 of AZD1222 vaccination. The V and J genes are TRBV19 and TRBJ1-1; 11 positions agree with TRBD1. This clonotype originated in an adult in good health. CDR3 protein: CASSRGQGAGAFF. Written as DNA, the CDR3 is TGTGCCAGTAGTAGAGGACAGGGGGCGGGCGCTTTCTTT.